This T cell receptor (beta chain) was captured in a study of T-cell reconstitution after alpha-beta-depleted transplantation in children. Trimming at V came to 0 bases and at J to 1 base, leaving 1 base not matched to a gene. Looked up from germline, CDR1 is SGHRS and CDR2 is YFSETQ. The CDR3 loop spans 15 amino acids. The library targeted TCRbeta and was prepared with unique molecular identifiers. MiXCR, run by TCRdb on the PCR reads, gives a single entry per CDR3 protein. The sample lists about 300,000 distinct CDR3 sequences, about a tenth occurring once. This clonotype was seen many times. The receptor was isolated from a boy in the first two years of life with acute myeloid leukemia, due to receive a stem cell transplant. This chain connects TRBV5-1 to TRBJ2-3; 8 bases are shared with TRBD1. The source material was PBMCs, sampled before TCRalphabeta/CD19-depleted stem cell transplant. The CDR3 is CASSLADRGTDTQYF. CDR3 DNA sequence: TGCGCCAGCAGCTTGGCGGACAGGGGCACAGATACGCAGTATTTT.